The TCR beta chain under discussion was sequenced for a study of regulatory T cells in long-lasting Graves disease. Study-wide context: Those Graves' patients who were newly diagnosed had been on antithyroid drugs under 3 months.

In building TCR beta libraries, iRepertoire HTBI primers were used together with Arm-PCR of CDR3 regions. One entry per CDR3 protein, called by TCRdb with MiXCR from the multiplex PCR reads. Of about 620,000 distinct CDR3 sequences in the sample, about 15% were seen once. The CDR3 contains 15 residues. Trimming cost V 2 bases and J 2 bases, with 10 bases left between them. Germline assignment: CDR1 MNHEY and CDR2 SVGEGT. Only a few counts were recorded for this clonotype. Its antigen is not identified. Specified time point: newly diagnosed GD, antithyroid drugs for less than 3 months. There was RNA extracted from PBMCs, and the TCR library was made from it. The study's findings and limits: There were preferences for TRBV28, TRBJ1-2 and TRBJ2-5 in persistent disease. Thyroid tissue went unstudied; only peripheral blood was examined.

This sample also belongs to another study, concerning T cells in Graves' hyperthyroidism and ophthalmopathy. That paper adds: Diagnoses used clinical symptoms, serum thyroxine and TRAb, thyroid ultrasound and orbital computed tomography.

The chain is built from TRBV6-2 or TRBV6-3 and TRBJ1-5, with a tentative D call TRBD1 (6 bases). The clonotype comes from a woman aged 30 to 39 with Graves disease. The material sequenced was peripheral blood mononuclear cells (PBMCs), taken at new diagnosis, from a patient treated with antithyroid drugs. CDR3 nucleotides: TGTGCCAGCAGTTACCCGACAGGAGGCAATCAGCCCCAGCATTTT. It codes for CASSYPTGGNQPQHF.